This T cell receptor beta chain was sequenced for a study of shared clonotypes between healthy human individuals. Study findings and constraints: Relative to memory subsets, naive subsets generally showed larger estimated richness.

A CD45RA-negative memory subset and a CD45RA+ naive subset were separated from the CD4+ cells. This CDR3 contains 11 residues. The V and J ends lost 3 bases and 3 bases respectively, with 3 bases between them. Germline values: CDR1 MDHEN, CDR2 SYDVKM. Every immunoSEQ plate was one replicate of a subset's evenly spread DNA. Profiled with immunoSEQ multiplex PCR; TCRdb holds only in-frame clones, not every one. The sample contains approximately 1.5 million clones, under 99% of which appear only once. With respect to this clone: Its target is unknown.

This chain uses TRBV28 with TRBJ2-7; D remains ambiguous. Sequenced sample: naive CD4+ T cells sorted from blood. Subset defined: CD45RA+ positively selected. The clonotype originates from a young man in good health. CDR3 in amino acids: CASSFDYEQYF. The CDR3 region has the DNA TGTGCCAGCAGTTTCGACTACGAGCAGTACTTC.